This T cell receptor beta chain was found in a study of shared clonotypes between healthy human individuals. Whole-study context: Donor ages ranged 18 to 49 years: a couple of women, three men.

The table came from immunoSEQ multiplex PCR; TCRdb's copy has only in-frame clones and leaves some out. This sample has approximately 740,000 clones; about 74% occur once, and the top ten carry roughly 1.7%. V was pared by 4 bases and J by 2 bases, with 4 bases between. CDR3 length: 12 amino acids. Germline assignment: CDR1 SEHNR and CDR2 FQNEAQ (reference sequence). Study-wide findings and caveats: Sharing across four donors was highest in naive CD4 (around 5%) and lowest in memory CD8 (around 0.4%).

This clone was counted only a few times. Its antigen remains unidentified. This clonotype originated in a woman younger than 45 in good health. The chain has TRBV7-9 and TRBJ2-3; D unresolved. Sequencing input: memory CD4+ T cells sorted from blood. The subset is: CD45RA-negative fraction. In DNA form, the CDR3 reads TGTGCCAGCAGCTCATACACAGATACGCAGTATTTT. Translated, it gives CASSSYTDTQYF.